The 16 T cell receptor beta chains given below trace back to one sample, sequenced in a study of control samples from healthy donors and cancer patients. Clones were read by immunoSEQ multiplex PCR, and TCRdb kept only the in-frame ones, dropping some. The sample records 90,000 to 130,000 clones, almost 85% being singletons. Sequenced material: blood. Receptors were obtained from a young man in good health.

Note on this clone: Mismatch with germline at one junction end may stem from a read error. V and J are TRBV7-6 and TRBJ2-5, with 14 bases matching TRBD2. The CDR3 runs 16 residues. Germline V gene data show CDR1 as SGHVS and CDR2 as FNYEAQ. The CDR3: CASSLGLAGGKETQYF. CDR3 bases: TGTGCCAGCAGTTTAGGACTAGCGGGGGGTAAAGAGACCCAGTACTTC.

A single count supports this clone. The CDR3 region has the DNA TGTGCCAGCAGTTCACCGGACAAGTATATGAGCTCTGGGGCCAACGTCCTGACTTTC. The encoded protein is CASSSPDKYMSSGANVLTF. This chain joins TRBV28 and TRBJ2-6, with D tentatively TRBD1 (5 bases). Per the germline V gene, CDR1 is MDHEN and CDR2 is SYDVKM. V lost 4 bases and J 0 bases, leaving 19 bases between the germline ends. The CDR3 runs 19 residues.

This sequence joins TRBV11-2 and TRBJ1-1; D unresolved. CDR3 size: 11 residues. CDR1 and CDR2 from the germline V gene are SGHAT and FQNNGV. V was shortened by 5 bases and J by 8 bases, with 9 bases between the two germline ends. CDR3 loop: CASSPRREAFF. In DNA, the CDR3 is TGTGCCAGCAGCCCCCGACGAGAAGCTTTCTTT.

The chain has TRBV7-9 and TRBJ1-2; no reliable D call. This CDR3 has 14 residues. Germline assignment: CDR1 SEHNR and CDR2 FQNEAQ (reference sequence). V shed 2 bases and J shed 1 base, with 8 bases lying between them. CDR3 region: CASSLSGINYGYTF. The CDR3 region has the DNA TGTGCCAGCAGCTTATCTGGGATTAACTATGGCTACACCTTC.

The V and J genes are TRBV4-1 and TRBJ2-3; maybe TRBD2 (6 bases). Trimming took off 4 bases at V and 0 bases at J, with 17 bases between the two ends. Germline V gives CDR1 MGHRA, CDR2 YSYEKL. The CDR3 runs to 17 residues. The CDR3 DNA reads as TGCGCCAGCAGCCCCCCCCTAGGGACTGAGAGCACAGATACGCAGTATTTT. The encoded protein is CASSPPLGTESTDTQYF.

As for this clone: At the DNA level, this CDR3 is encoded by other sequences in the same sample as well. V gene TRBV3-1 (or the pseudogene TRBV3-2) combines with J gene TRBJ1-2, with TRBD1 as a possible D gene (6 bases). The germline gives CDR1 LGHDT, CDR2 YNNKEL (reference sequence). The CDR3 length is 18 residues. Trimming removed 5 bases from V and 7 bases from J, with 29 bases in between. In nucleotides, the CDR3 is TGTGCCAGCAGCAGACAGTACCCCGGGGGGCAAAGAGGGGGTGGCTACACCTTC. This codes for CASSRQYPGGQRGGGYTF.

The CDR3 sequence is CASSLFALEDSPLHF. In DNA, the CDR3 is TGTGCCAGCAGTTTATTCGCACTTGAGGATTCACCCCTCCACTTT. This chain joins TRBV28 and TRBJ1-6; D unclear. CDR3 length: 15 residues. Germline CDR1 and CDR2: MDHEN and SYDVKM. V was cut by 1 base and J by 8 bases, with 12 bases left in between. The variable domain in full, with the rest retrieved from reference TRBV28 and TRBJ1-6, is DVKVTQSSRYLVKRTGEKVFLECVQDMDHENMFWYRQDPGLGLRLIYFSYDVKMKEKGDIPEGYSVSREKKERFSLILESASTNQTSMYLCASSLFALEDSPLHFGNGTRLTVT.

The gene calls are TRBV24-1 and TRBJ2-1, with 11 bases fitting TRBD2. Trimming at V came to 3 bases and at J to 7 bases, leaving 10 bases not matched to a gene. Germline CDR1 reads KGHDR; CDR2 reads SFDVKD. This CDR3 has 17 amino acids. The CDR3 here is CATSDRSSGGSRNEQFF. Written as DNA, the CDR3 is TGTGCCACCAGTGATAGGTCTAGCGGGGGGTCCCGGAATGAGCAGTTCTTC.

The chain joins TRBV7-8 to TRBJ2-2; a possible D gene is TRBD1 (5 bases). V was trimmed by 5 bases and J by 6 bases, leaving 13 bases between them. Germline-derived CDR1 and CDR2 are SGHVS and FQNEAQ. The CDR3 totals 14 residues. For the CDR3, the DNA is TGTGCCAGCAGCCCGGACAAGGTGGCCGGGGAGCTGTTTTTT. This gives the protein CASSPDKVAGELFF.

This clone appeared a single time. This chain links TRBV6-5 with TRBJ1-2; D ambiguous. Germline lookup yields CDR1 MNHEY and CDR2 SVGAGI. Trimming stripped 11 bases from V and 5 bases from J, with 21 bases between. The CDR3 sequence is 14 residues long. CDR3 region: CAGGDMGERYGYTF. CDR3 DNA sequence: TGTGCCGGAGGAGACATGGGTGAAAGATATGGCTACACCTTC.

The chain joins TRBV7-2 to TRBJ2-2, with D perhaps given as TRBD1 or TRBD2 (5 bases each). The CDR3 is 14 amino acids. Trimming removed 11 bases from V and 2 bases from J, with 15 bases in between. The germline V gene encodes CDR1 SGHTA and CDR2 FQGNSA. The CDR3 nucleotides are TGTGCCGGTGATCGGGGCCCAAACACCGGGGAGCTGTTTTTT. Its translation is CAGDRGPNTGELFF.

This clone was detected only a few times. The J gene is TRBJ1-4, the V gene TRBV7-8; D is unresolved. The germline gives CDR1 SGHVS, CDR2 FQNEAQ. The CDR3 totals 19 residues. Trimming took off 0 bases at V and 0 bases at J, with 17 bases between the two ends. CDR3 protein: CASSLARVPAVATNEKLFF. DNA for the CDR3: TGTGCCAGCAGCTTAGCGCGGGTCCCAGCCGTTGCAACTAATGAAAAACTGTTTTTT.

This chain joins TRBV29-1 and TRBJ2-7; 10 bases agree with TRBD1. J lost 7 bases, V lost 7 bases, and 7 bases had no gene match. The CDR3 totals 12 residues. The germline V gene encodes CDR1 SQVTM and CDR2 ANQGSEA. The CDR3 reads CSARQGADEQYF. The DNA for the CDR3 is TGCAGCGCCCGACAGGGGGCGGATGAGCAGTACTTC.

This clone occurred once. The chain uses TRBV2 and TRBJ2-2, with D possibly being TRBD1 (6 bases). CDR3 size: 15 residues. Germline assignment: CDR1 SNHLY and CDR2 FYNNEI. The germline V and J ends were trimmed by 4 bases and 3 bases, with 12 bases remaining between them. CDR3 DNA: TGTGCCAGCAGTGTAGAACAGGGCTACACCGGGGAGCTGTTTTTT. Translated: CASSVEQGYTGELFF.

This chain uses TRBV6-5 with TRBJ1-2; a weak D match, TRBD1 (6 bases). The germline V and J ends were trimmed by 5 bases and 4 bases, with 11 bases remaining between them. The CDR3 is made up of 13 amino acids. CDR1 MNHEY and CDR2 SVGAGI come from the germline V gene. CDR3 in DNA: TGTGCCAGCAGTCTGGCAGGGGCCTATGGCTACACCTTC. It specifies CASSLAGAYGYTF.

The chain combines TRBV30 with TRBJ2-1; 11 nucleotides match TRBD2. From germline, CDR1 is GTSNPN and CDR2 SVGIG (reference sequence). This CDR3 comprises 15 residues. V lost 2 bases, J lost 5 bases, and 5 bases stayed unmatched. The CDR3 sequence: CAWSQLAGANNEQFF. The CDR3 bases are TGTGCCTGGAGTCAACTAGCGGGGGCCAACAATGAGCAGTTCTTC.